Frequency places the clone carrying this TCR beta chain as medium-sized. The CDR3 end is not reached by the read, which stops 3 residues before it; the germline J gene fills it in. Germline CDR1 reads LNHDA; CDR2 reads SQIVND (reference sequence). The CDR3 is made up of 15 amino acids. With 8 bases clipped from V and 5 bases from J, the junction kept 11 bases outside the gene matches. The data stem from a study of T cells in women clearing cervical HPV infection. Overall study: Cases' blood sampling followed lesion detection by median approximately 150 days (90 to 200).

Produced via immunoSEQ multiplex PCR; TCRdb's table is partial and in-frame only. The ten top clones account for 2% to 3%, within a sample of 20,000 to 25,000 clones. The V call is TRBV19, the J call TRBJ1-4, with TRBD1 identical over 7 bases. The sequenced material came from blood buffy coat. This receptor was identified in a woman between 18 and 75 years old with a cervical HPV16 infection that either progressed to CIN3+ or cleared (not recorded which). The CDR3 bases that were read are TGTGCCAGTTCACGGTCGGGACAGCGAAATGAAAAA. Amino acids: CASSRSGQRNEK. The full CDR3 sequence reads CASSRSGQRNEKLFF. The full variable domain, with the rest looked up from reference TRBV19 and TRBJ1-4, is DGGITQSPKYLFRKEGQNVTLSCEQNLNHDAMYWYRQDPGQGLRLIYYSQIVNDFQKGDIAEGYSVSREKKESFPLTVTSAQKNPTAFYLCASSRSGQRNEKLFFGSGTQLSVL.